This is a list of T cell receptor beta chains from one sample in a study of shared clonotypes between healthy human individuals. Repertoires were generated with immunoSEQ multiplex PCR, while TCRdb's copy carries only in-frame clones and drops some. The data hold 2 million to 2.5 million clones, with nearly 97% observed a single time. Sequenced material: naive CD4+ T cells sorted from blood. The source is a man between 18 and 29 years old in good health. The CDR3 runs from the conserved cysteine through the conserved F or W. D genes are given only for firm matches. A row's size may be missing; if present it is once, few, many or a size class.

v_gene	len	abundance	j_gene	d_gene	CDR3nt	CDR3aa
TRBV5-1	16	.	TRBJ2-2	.	TGCGCCAGCAGCCCGGGACATCTATCGAACACCGGGGAGCTGTTTTTT	CASSPGHLSNTGELFF
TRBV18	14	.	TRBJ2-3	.	TGTGCCAGCTCACCACGGGAGAGGACAGATACGCAGTATTTT	CASSPRERTDTQYF
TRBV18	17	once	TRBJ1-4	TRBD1	TGTGCCAGCTCACCTACGACAGGGACTGCAACTAATGAAAAACTGTTTTTT	CASSPTTGTATNEKLFF
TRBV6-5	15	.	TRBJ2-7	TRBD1	TGTGCCAGCAGTAGGGGTGGGACAGGTACCTACGAGCAGTACTTC	CASSRGGTGTYEQYF
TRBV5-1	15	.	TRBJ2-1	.	TGCGCCAGCAGCACCGGGCCCCCCCCCAACAATGAGCAGTTCTTC	CASSTGPPPNNEQFF
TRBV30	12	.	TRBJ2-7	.	TGTGCCTGGAGTGTACGCTCCTACGAGCAGTACTTC	CAWSVRSYEQYF
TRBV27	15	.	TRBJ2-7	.	TGTGCCAGCAGTCCGCAGCCCATAAGGAGGTACGAGCAGTACTTC	CASSPQPIRRYEQYF
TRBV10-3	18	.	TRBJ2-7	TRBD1	TGTGCCATCAGTGAGTCGGGGACAGGGAAGTTAGGCTCCTACGAGCAGTACTTC	CAISESGTGKLGSYEQYF
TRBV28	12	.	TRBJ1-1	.	TGTGCCAGCAGTATAGTGAACACTGAAGCTTTCTTT	CASSIVNTEAFF
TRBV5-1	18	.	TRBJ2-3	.	TGCGCCAGCAGCTTGGCCAAGCTAATAAGCGGAAGCACAGATACGCAGTATTTT	CASSLAKLISGSTDTQYF
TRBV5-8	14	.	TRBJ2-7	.	TGTGCCAGCAGCTTGGGACAGGACTCCTACGAGCAGTACTTC	CASSLGQDSYEQYF
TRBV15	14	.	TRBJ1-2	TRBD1	TGTGCCACCAGCCTCAGGGGGGATTCCTCTGGCTACACCTTC	CATSLRGDSSGYTF
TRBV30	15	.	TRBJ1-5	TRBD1	TGTGCCTGGAGCCTTTTATCGGGACAGCATCAGCCCCAGCATTTT	CAWSLLSGQHQPQHF
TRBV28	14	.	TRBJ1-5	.	TGTGCCAGCAGCCAACAATATAGCAATCAGCCCCAGCATTTT	CASSQQYSNQPQHF
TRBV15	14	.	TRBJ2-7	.	TGTGCCACCAGCAGAGACACCTACCTGTACGAGCAGTACTTC	CATSRDTYLYEQYF
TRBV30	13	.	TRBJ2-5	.	TGTGCCTGGAACGGCGGGACCCAAGAGACCCAGTACTTC	CAWNGGTQETQYF
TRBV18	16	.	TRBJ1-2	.	TGTGCCAGCTCACCACTTCCGCGGGCGGCAAACTATGGCTACACCTTC	CASSPLPRAANYGYTF
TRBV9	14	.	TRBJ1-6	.	TGTGCCAGCAGCGTAGTCCCATATAATTCACCCCTCCACTTT	CASSVVPYNSPLHF
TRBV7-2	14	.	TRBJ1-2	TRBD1	TGTGCCAGCAGCCAATACTGGACAGGGGATGGCTACACCTTC	CASSQYWTGDGYTF
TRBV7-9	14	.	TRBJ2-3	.	TGTGCCAGCAGCCGACTTGGCGGCACAGATACGCAGTATTTT	CASSRLGGTDTQYF
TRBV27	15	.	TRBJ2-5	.	TGTGCCAGCAGTTTATCGGGGGACACCTGGAAGACCCAGTACTTC	CASSLSGDTWKTQYF
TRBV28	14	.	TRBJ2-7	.	TGTGCCAGCAGTTTGGGCAGGGTGGCCTACGAGCAGTACTTC	CASSLGRVAYEQYF
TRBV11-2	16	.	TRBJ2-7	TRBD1	TGTGCCAGCAGCCCCTGGGACAGGGGGTCCTCCTACGAGCAGTACTTC	CASSPWDRGSSYEQYF
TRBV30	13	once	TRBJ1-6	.	TGTGCCTGGAGTGTACAGGATAATTCACCCCTCCACTTT	CAWSVQDNSPLHF
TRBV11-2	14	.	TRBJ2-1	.	TGTGCCAGCAGCTCAACTTGGGGAGACAATGAGCAGTTCTTC	CASSSTWGDNEQFF
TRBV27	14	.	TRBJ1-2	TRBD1	TGTGCCAGTTCCCGGACAGGGCCGGGCTATGGCTACACCTTC	CASSRTGPGYGYTF
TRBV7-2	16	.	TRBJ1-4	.	TGTGCCAGCAGCCGCCGGTCGGGGACAACTAATGAAAAACTGTTTTTT	CASSRRSGTTNEKLFF
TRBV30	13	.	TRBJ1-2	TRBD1	TGTGCCTGGTCCGGACAGGGGGTCCGGGGCTACACCTTC	CAWSGQGVRGYTF
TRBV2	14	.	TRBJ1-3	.	TGTGCCAGCAGTGATGGGGGGCCTGGAAACACCATATATTTT	CASSDGGPGNTIYF